The 15 T cell receptor beta chains listed next were all sequenced from one sample in a study of CD8+ T cells in alopecia areata. Isolated RNA was reverse transcribed into cDNA used as the sequencing template. TCRdb's copy holds only in-frame clones and misses some; the assay was immunoSEQ multiplex PCR. The repertoire includes about 94,000 clones, 60% to 80% of them detected once, and 15% to 20% sits in the top ten. Treatment defined: oral pan-JAK inhibitor, 5-10 mg twice daily. The input for sequencing was CD8+ T cells sorted from blood, taken at week 44, from a patient treated with tofacitinib. These receptors were taken from a human donor with alopecia areata.

The rearrangement uses TRBV27 and TRBJ2-7; the D gene is possibly TRBD2 (7 bases). The CDR3 spans 15 residues. V was clipped by 8 bases and J by 3 bases, with 20 bases between them. Germline V gives CDR1 MNHEY, CDR2 SMNVEV (reference sequence). The CDR3 here is CASGPIGGANYEQYF. The CDR3 nucleotides read TGTGCCAGCGGTCCCATTGGGGGGGCCAACTACGAGCAGTACTTC.

The chain employs TRBV29-1 and TRBJ1-1; TRBD1 is a possible D gene (5 bases). V was pared by 5 bases and J by 3 bases, with 13 bases between. CDR3 length: 13 residues. CDR1 SQVTM and CDR2 ANQGSEA come from the germline V gene. Written as DNA, the CDR3 is TGCAGCGTTAAACCGGGGCGGGACACTGAAGCTTTCTTT. It codes for CSVKPGRDTEAFF.

In DNA, the CDR3 is TGTGCCAGCAGGCGGGGACTAACTAGCACAGATACGCAGTATTTT. Translation gives CASRRGLTSTDTQYF. This chain joins TRBV27 and TRBJ2-3; TRBD2 matches at 7 bases. The CDR3 has 15 residues. CDR1 and CDR2 (germline): MNHEY, SMNVEV (reference sequence). Trimming at V came to 6 bases and at J to 0 bases, leaving 6 bases not matched to a gene.

The V call is TRBV13, the J call TRBJ1-2; 9 bases line up with TRBD1. The J segment lost 1 base and the V segment lost 4 bases, leaving 1 base of the junction unmatched. CDR3 length: 14 residues. CDR1 and CDR2 (germline): PRHDT, FYEKMQ (reference sequence). DNA for the CDR3: TGTGCCAGCAGCTCGGACAGGGGTAACTATGGCTACACCTTC. Protein: CASSSDRGNYGYTF.

The chain links TRBV4-3 to TRBJ2-1; D is undetermined. The germline V gene encodes CDR1 LGHNA and CDR2 YSLEER. Trimming took 1 base from V and 6 from J, leaving 7 bases between them. This CDR3 has 13 residues. CDR3 loop: CASSQGRSNEQFF. DNA of the CDR3: TGCGCCAGCAGCCAAGGACGATCCAATGAGCAGTTCTTC.

Note on this clone: Other nucleotide sequences in the sample specify the same CDR3. This chain joins TRBV29-1 and TRBJ1-3; D ambiguous. Per germline, CDR1 SQVTM and CDR2 ANQGSEA. This CDR3 comprises 11 residues. V gave up 4 bases and J gave up 0 bases, with 1 base separating them. CDR3 in amino acids: CSVGSGNTIYF. CDR3 nucleotide sequence: TGCAGCGTTGGCTCTGGAAACACCATATATTTT.

This chain connects TRBV13 to TRBJ2-7; D ambiguous. The length of the CDR3 is 12 residues. Trimming removed 5 bases from V and 3 bases from J, with 8 bases in between. The V gene's germline CDR1 is PRHDT and CDR2 FYEKMQ (reference sequence). The CDR3 DNA reads TGTGCCAGCAGCCTCAAAGGCTACGAGCAGTACTTC. Translating it yields CASSLKGYEQYF.

The chain uses TRBV4-3 and TRBJ2-1; D may match TRBD1 or TRBD2 (5 bases each). Trimming removed 3 bases at V and 4 bases at J, with 22 bases between. The CDR3 is made up of 18 amino acids. The germline V gene encodes CDR1 LGHNA and CDR2 YSLEER. This CDR3 is CASSQGVPGPATYNEQFF. The CDR3 bases are TGCGCCAGCAGCCAGGGGGTACCGGGACCCGCAACTTACAATGAGCAGTTCTTC.

This chain connects TRBV14 to TRBJ2-1; 10 nucleotides agree with TRBD1. The V segment lost 5 bases and the J segment 10 bases; nucleotides outside the gene matches: 11. Looked up from germline, CDR1 is SGHDN and CDR2 is FVKESK. The CDR3 loop spans 15 amino acids. The CDR3 reads CASSVRQGARVEQFF. The CDR3 DNA follows: TGTGCCAGCAGCGTAAGACAGGGGGCCCGGGTCGAGCAGTTCTTC.

This rearrangement joins TRBV9 to TRBJ2-1; 13 bases align to TRBD2. The V gene end was trimmed by 3 bases and the J gene end by 5 bases; junction bases not matched to a gene: 2. The CDR3 loop spans 15 amino acids. CDR1 is SGDLS, CDR2 YYNGEE, per germline. The CDR3 is CASSGTSGGNNEQFF. The CDR3 DNA reads as TGTGCCAGCAGCGGGACTAGCGGGGGAAACAATGAGCAGTTCTTC.

Comments on this clone: A read error may produce the germline difference seen at one junction end. The genes are TRBV19 and TRBJ1-5; maybe TRBD1 (6 bases). Per the germline V gene, CDR1 is LNHDA and CDR2 is SQIVND (reference sequence). The CDR3 consists of 15 residues. CDR3 sequence reads: CASSIDRGGKQPQHF. CDR3 nucleotides: TGTGCCAGTAGTATAGACCGCGGGGGCAAGCAGCCCCAGCATTTT.

This clone was detected a few times. The genes are TRBV13 and TRBJ2-1, with D uncertain. Germline V gene lookup returns CDR1 PRHDT and CDR2 FYEKMQ (reference sequence). The CDR3 totals 14 residues. The V end was cut by 5 bases, the J end by 8 bases, with 16 bases between. The CDR3 loop reads CASSDSRMNDEQFF. The CDR3 DNA is TGTGCCAGCAGCGACTCTAGGATGAACGATGAGCAGTTCTTC.

This clone was recorded once. The chain carries TRBV30 and TRBJ2-3, with D possibly TRBD2 on 5 matching bases. This CDR3 comprises 12 residues. Per germline, CDR1 GTSNPN and CDR2 SVGIG (reference sequence). V shed 6 bases and J shed 5 bases, with 12 bases lying between them. Here the CDR3 reads CACSPEGDTQYF. In DNA, the CDR3 is TGTGCCTGTTCCCCCGAGGGAGATACGCAGTATTTT.

The V gene is TRBV7-9, the J gene TRBJ1-2; 8 positions match TRBD1. This CDR3 region has 15 residues. After removal of 2 bases from V and 4 bases from J, the junction contained 6 bases not matched to a gene. CDR1 is SEHNR and CDR2 is FQNEAQ in the germline V gene (reference sequence). CDR3 sequence: CASSLPGQGSYGYTF. CDR3 bases: TGTGCCAGCAGCTTACCCGGACAGGGCTCCTATGGCTACACCTTC.

The chain links TRBV6-5 to TRBJ1-1; D possibly corresponds to TRBD1 (5 bases). The CDR3 loop spans 13 amino acids. Trimming took off 2 bases at V and 4 bases at J, with 8 bases between the two ends. CDR1 and CDR2 from the germline V gene are MNHEY and SVGAGI. The CDR3 DNA reads TGTGCCAGCAGTTACGGAGGGGTCACTGAAGCTTTCTTT. Its translation is CASSYGGVTEAFF.